This T cell receptor (beta chain) is from a study of blood T cell repertoires in COVID-19 (dated by TCRdb to the early 2020s). For context, the study as a whole: Samples covering the acute and convalescent phases of COVID-19 were provided by collaborators in the United States, Italy and Spain. The repertoires were released in a freely available public database meant as a resource for research on the immune response to SARS-CoV-2. Samples came from the ongoing ImmuneRACE study (first 160 participants) plus 1,254 subjects from 6 global collaborators. A de-identified subject ID, COVID-19 status, age in years and sex were almost always included in the sample metadata. Where HLA class I and class II types were available, the types were taken from metadata supplied by the sample provider, not from assay-based typing. The prospective study material was composed of cDNA or gDNA derived from T cells, B-cell-depleted T cells, or PBMCs. The dataset comprised deeply sampled blood TCRbeta repertoires from subjects exposed to, actively infected with, or recovered from COVID-19. What the research found in general, with its limitations: Clinical and demographic metadata were provided uncurated, with the amount varying by source and participant.

Collaborating institutions collected whole blood in K2EDTA tubes following their own protocols. For TCRbeta analysis, collaborators shipped samples as frozen whole blood, isolated PBMCs, or DNA extracted from either of those sample types. The immunoSEQ Assay, a bias-controlled multiplex PCR, was used to amplify TCRbeta CDR3 regions from genomic DNA. The study's processing was this. Within the assay, amplification of reference gene primers was used to estimate how many nucleated cells each sample contained. To quantify the absolute abundance of each unique TCRbeta CDR3 rearrangement, sequence reads were collapsed and filtered. For each sample, productive Simpson clonality was calculated as the square root of Simpson's diversity index over productive rearrangements. TCRdb took this table from immuneACCESS and kept in-frame rearrangements with V and J called. Such tables lack part of the clones; where checked against another copy, unresolved V genes explain under half of the gap, and the rest is unexplained. V and J calls and clone size come straight from that table; D and trimming were deduced from the DNA. In this sample the table shows just over 35,000 clones, approximately 86% of which occur a single time. Together, the top ten hold 20% of the sample.

A note on this clone: This receptor's antigen is unknown. Base-call qualities are not available, and no considerably larger clone is one nucleotide away.

The sample consisted of peripheral blood. This receptor was identified in a man in his sixties with acute or convalescent COVID-19.

The CDR3 in this case is CASSPRTDTQYF. The sequenced DNA is TGTGCCAGCAGCCCTCGCACAGATACGCAGTATTTT. The V gene is TRBV7-6 and the J gene is TRBJ2-3, with the D gene not confidently named. V drops 5 bases and J drops 1 base, leaving 4 bases in between. CDR1 and CDR2 were assigned from the germline V gene as SGHVS and FNYEAQ. The CDR3 covers 12 residues, taking in both the cysteine and the phenylalanine. Only CDR3 DNA remains: 36 bases, in frame from the first base.